This T cell receptor beta chain was documented in a study of blood T cell repertoires in COVID-19. In the study overall: Acute and convalescent COVID-19 samples came from the United States, Italy and Spain. Nucleic acid was either cDNA or gDNA, and it came from T cells, B-cell-depleted T cells, or PBMCs.

In the study's own analysis: Estimates of nucleated cell counts were drawn from the amplification of reference gene primers. Only in-frame clones appear in the TCRdb table, and some are missing; sequencing was by immunoSEQ multiplex PCR. V and J calls and clone size come straight from that table; D and trimming were deduced from the DNA. The profile shows 150,000 to 200,000 clones, about 85% of them singletons. The CDR3 runs to 16 residues. Germline CDR1 LNHNV, CDR2 YYDKDF (reference sequence). V gave up 3 bases and J gave up 4 bases; unmatched junction bases: 9. This clone has a single count. The source is a man aged 65-85 years with active or convalescent COVID-19. The chain recombines TRBV15 with TRBJ2-1; 7 nucleotides line up with TRBD2. Material for sequencing was peripheral blood. This CDR3 reads CATSRGREGRYNEQFF. CDR3 DNA sequence: TGTGCCACCAGCAGGGGCAGGGAGGGCCGATACAATGAGCAGTTCTTC.